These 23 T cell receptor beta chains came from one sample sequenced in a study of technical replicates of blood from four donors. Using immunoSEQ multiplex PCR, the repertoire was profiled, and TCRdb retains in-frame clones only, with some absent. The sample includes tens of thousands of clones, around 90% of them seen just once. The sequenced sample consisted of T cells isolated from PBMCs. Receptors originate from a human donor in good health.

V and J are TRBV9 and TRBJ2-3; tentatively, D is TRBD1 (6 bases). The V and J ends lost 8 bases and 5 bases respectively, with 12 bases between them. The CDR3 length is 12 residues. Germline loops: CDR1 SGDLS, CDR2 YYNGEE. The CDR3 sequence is CASTPGEDTQYF. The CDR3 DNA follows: TGTGCCAGTACGCCAGGGGAAGATACGCAGTATTTT.

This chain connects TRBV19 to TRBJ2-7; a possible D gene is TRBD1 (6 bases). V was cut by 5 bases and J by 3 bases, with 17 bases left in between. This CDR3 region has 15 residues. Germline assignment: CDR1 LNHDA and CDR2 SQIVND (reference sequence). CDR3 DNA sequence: TGTGCCAGTAGTTTAAACAGGGAGATGGTCTACGAGCAGTACTTC. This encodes CASSLNREMVYEQYF.

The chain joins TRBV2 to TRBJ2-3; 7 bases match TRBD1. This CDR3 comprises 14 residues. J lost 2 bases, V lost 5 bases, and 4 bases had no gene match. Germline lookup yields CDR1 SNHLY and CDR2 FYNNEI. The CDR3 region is CASSSQGTTDTQYF. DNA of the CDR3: TGTGCCAGCAGTTCACAGGGGACCACAGATACGCAGTATTTT.

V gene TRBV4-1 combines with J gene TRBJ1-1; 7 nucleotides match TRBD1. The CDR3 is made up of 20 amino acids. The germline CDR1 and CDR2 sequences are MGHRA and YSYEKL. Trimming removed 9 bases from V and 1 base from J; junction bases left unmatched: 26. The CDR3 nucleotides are TGCGCCAGTTCGCTTGACAGGGTCGTTTACCCCAAACAAAAGAACACTGAAGCTTTCTTT. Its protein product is CASSLDRVVYPKQKNTEAFF.

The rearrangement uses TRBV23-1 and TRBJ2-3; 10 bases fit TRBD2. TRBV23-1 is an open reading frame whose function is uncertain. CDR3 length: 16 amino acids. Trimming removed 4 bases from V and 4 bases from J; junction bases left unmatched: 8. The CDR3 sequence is CASSPKAGGVSDTQYF. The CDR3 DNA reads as TGCGCCAGCAGTCCCAAAGCGGGGGGGGTCTCAGATACGCAGTATTTT.

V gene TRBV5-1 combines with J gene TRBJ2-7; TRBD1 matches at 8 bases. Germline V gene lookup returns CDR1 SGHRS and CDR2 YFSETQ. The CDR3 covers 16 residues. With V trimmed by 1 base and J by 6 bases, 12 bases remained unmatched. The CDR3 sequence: CASSLNPGTGVGEQYF. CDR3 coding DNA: TGCGCCAGCAGCTTGAACCCCGGGACAGGAGTAGGCGAGCAGTACTTC. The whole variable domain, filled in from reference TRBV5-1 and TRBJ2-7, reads KAGVTQTPRYLIKTRGQQVTLSCSPISGHRSVSWYQQTPGQGLQFLFEYFSETQRNKGNFPGRFSGRQFSNSRSEMNVSTLELGDSALYLCASSLNPGTGVGEQYFGPGTRLTVT.

The CDR3 bases are TGCGCCAGCAGCTATCGAAGCAGGTTTAGGGAAAAACTGTTTTTT. Protein sequence: CASSYRSRFREKLFF. The chain joins TRBV5-1 to TRBJ1-4, with D unclear. The V gene's germline CDR1 is SGHRS and CDR2 YFSETQ. The CDR3 loop spans 15 amino acids. V was shortened by 3 bases and J by 8 bases, with 17 bases between the two germline ends.

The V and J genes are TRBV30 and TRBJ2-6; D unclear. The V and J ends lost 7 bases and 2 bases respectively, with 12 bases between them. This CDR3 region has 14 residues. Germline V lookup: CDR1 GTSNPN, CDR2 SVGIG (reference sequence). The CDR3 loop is CASAPGTGANVLTF. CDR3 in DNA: TGTGCCTCAGCCCCAGGAACTGGGGCCAACGTCCTGACTTTC.

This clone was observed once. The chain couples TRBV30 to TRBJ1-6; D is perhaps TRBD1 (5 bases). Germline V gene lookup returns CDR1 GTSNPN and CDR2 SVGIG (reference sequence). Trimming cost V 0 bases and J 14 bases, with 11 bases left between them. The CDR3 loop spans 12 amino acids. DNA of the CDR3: TGTGCCTGGAGTGTAGTCGGGGGATCCCTCCACTTT. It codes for CAWSVVGGSLHF.

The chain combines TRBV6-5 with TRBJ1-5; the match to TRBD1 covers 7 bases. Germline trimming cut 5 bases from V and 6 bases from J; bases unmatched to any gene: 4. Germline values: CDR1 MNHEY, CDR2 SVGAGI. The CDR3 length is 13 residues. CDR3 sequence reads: CASSRQGIQPQHF. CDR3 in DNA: TGTGCCAGCAGTAGACAGGGAATTCAGCCCCAGCATTTT.

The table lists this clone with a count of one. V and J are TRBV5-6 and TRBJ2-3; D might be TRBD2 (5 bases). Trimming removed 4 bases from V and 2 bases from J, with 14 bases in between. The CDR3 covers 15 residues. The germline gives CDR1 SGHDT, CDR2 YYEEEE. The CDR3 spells CASSPHTGFTDTQYF. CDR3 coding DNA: TGTGCCAGCAGCCCCCATACGGGATTCACAGATACGCAGTATTTT.

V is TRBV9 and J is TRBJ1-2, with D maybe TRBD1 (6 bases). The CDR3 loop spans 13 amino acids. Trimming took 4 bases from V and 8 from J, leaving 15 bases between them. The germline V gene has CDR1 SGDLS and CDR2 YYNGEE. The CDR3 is CASSSGQSSGYTF. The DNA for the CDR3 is TGTGCCAGCAGCTCAGGACAGTCTTCCGGCTACACCTTC.

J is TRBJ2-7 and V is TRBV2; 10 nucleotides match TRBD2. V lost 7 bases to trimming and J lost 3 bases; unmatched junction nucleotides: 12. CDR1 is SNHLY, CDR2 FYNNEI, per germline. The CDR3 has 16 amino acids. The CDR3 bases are TGTGCCAGCAACCAAAAGACTAGCGGGTTTAACTACGAGCAGTACTTC. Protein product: CASNQKTSGFNYEQYF. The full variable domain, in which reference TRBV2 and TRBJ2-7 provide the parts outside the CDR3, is EPEVTQTPSHQVTQMGQEVILRCVPISNHLYFYWYRQILGQKVEFLVSFYNNEISEKSEIFDDQFSVERPDGSNFTLKIRSTKLEDSAMYFCASNQKTSGFNYEQYFGPGTRLTVT.

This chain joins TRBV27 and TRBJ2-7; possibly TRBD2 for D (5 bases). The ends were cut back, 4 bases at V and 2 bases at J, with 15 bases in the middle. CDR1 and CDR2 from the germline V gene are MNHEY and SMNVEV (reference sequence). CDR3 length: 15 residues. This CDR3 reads CASSSGSPSPYEQYF. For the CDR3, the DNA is TGTGCCAGCAGTTCGGGGTCCCCAAGCCCCTACGAGCAGTACTTC.

The DNA for the CDR3 is TGTGCCAGCAGCTTATGGACTAGCGGGAAATCCTACAATGAGCAGTTCTTC. This codes for CASSLWTSGKSYNEQFF. This sequence joins TRBV11-1 and TRBJ2-1, with 12 bases that match TRBD2. Germline V gene lookup returns CDR1 SGHAT and CDR2 FQDESV (reference sequence). V was clipped by 2 bases and J by 1 base; unmatched bases: 3. The CDR3 runs to 17 residues.

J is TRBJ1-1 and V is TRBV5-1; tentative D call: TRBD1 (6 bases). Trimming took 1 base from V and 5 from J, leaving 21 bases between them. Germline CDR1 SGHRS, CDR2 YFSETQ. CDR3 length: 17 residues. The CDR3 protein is CASSLTRVGGLGTEAFF. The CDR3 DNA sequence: TGCGCCAGCAGCTTGACGCGGGTAGGGGGTCTTGGGACTGAAGCTTTCTTT. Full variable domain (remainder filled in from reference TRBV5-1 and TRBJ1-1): KAGVTQTPRYLIKTRGQQVTLSCSPISGHRSVSWYQQTPGQGLQFLFEYFSETQRNKGNFPGRFSGRQFSNSRSEMNVSTLELGDSALYLCASSLTRVGGLGTEAFFGQGTRLTVV.

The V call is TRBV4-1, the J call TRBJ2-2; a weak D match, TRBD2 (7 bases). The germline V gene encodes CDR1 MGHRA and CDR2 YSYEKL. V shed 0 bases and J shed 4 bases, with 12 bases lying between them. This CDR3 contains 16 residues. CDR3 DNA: TGCGCCAGCAGCCAAGAGGGAGGGGGAGGCACCGGGGAGCTGTTTTTT. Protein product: CASSQEGGGGTGELFF.

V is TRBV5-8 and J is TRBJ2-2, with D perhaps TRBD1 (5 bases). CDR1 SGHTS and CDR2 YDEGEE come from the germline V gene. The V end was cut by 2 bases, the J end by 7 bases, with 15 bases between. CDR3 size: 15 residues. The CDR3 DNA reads TGTGCCAGCAGCTTAGGCAGGGCCACCGGCGGGGAGCTGTTTTTT. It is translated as CASSLGRATGGELFF.

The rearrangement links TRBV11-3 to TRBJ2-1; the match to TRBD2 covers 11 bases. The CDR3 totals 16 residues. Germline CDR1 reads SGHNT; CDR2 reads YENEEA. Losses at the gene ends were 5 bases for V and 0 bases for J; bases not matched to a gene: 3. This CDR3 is CASSTGTSGSYNEQFF. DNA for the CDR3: TGTGCCAGCAGCACTGGGACTAGCGGCTCCTACAATGAGCAGTTCTTC.

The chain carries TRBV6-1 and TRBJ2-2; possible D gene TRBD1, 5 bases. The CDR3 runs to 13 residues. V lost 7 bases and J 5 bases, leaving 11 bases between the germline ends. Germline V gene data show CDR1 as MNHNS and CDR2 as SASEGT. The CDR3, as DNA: TGTGCCAGCAAACAGGTGGGGACCGGGGAGCTGTTTTTT. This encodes CASKQVGTGELFF.

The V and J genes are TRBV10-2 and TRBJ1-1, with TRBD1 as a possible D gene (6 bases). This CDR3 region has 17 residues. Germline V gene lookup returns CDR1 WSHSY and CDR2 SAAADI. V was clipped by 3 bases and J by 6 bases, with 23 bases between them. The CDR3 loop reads CASSELRTSGVGAEAFF. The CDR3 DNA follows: TGCGCCAGCAGTGAACTAAGAACTTCAGGGGTCGGGGCTGAAGCTTTCTTT.

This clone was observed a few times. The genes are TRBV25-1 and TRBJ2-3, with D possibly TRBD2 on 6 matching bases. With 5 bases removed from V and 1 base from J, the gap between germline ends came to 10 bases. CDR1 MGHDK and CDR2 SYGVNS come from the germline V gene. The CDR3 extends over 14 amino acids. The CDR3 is CASSLGGRTDTQYF. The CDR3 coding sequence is TGTGCCAGCAGTCTGGGGGGTCGCACAGATACGCAGTATTTT. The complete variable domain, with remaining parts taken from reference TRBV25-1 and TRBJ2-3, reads EADIYQTPRYLVIGTGKKITLECSQTMGHDKMYWYQQDPGMELHLIHYSYGVNSTEKGDLSSESTVSRIRTEHFPLTLESARPSHTSQYLCASSLGGRTDTQYFGPGTRLTVL.

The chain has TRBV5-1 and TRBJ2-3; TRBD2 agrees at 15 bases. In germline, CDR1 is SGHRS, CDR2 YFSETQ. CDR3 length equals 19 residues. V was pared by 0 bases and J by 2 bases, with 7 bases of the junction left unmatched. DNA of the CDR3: TGCGCCAGCAGCTTGGCCGGGACTAGCGGGAGGTTAAACACAGATACGCAGTATTTT. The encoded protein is CASSLAGTSGRLNTDTQYF.